This TCR beta chain was sequenced in a study of metastatic and nonmetastatic thyroid tumors. TCRdb reprocessed the PCR reads via MiXCR. The data show 30,000 to 45,000 clones, around 43% seen once. Each patient went into thyroid surgery without having received any treatment. The V gene's germline CDR1 is MGHRA and CDR2 YSYEKL. J gave up 4 bases and V 4 bases, and 6 bases lay outside the gene matches. The CDR3 loop spans 16 amino acids. This sequence joins TRBV4-1 and TRBJ2-3, with 12 bases matching TRBD2. Sequences were obtained from tumor tissue. The clonotype comes from a male donor with papillary thyroid cancer or a benign thyroid nodule (not recorded which). Some clones in this sample may be carry-over from other donors' samples. The CDR3 spells CASSPTSGSFADTQYF. CDR3 nucleotides: TGCGCCAGCAGCCCGACTAGCGGGAGCTTCGCAGATACGCAGTATTTT.